This T cell receptor beta chain comes out of a study of CD8 T cells in Susac syndrome. General study results and limits: CD8+ clones in Susac expanded most in TEMRA cells and active patients. Susac-specific public clones found in total CD8+ repertoires numbered sixteen, and those in CD8+ TEMRA repertoires numbered about 5.

It was negative isolation that provided the CD8+ and CD4+ T cells, whereas TEMRA cells were enriched by FACS. A few counts support this clonotype. Antigen specificity is unknown. With random hexamers, reverse transcription was performed on roughly 0.5 to 1 ug of RNA. An immunoSEQ multiplex PCR amplified TCR beta CDR3 over 54 Vbeta and 13 Jbeta. TCRdb recomputed calls from the immunoSEQ multiplex PCR reads with MiXCR, one row per CDR3 protein. Among 80,000 to 95,000 distinct CDR3 sequences, around 94% were seen once, and the ten largest hold roughly 1%. Material for sequencing was CD8+ T cells from PBMCs. The clonotype was recovered from a human donor with Susac syndrome.

CDR3 residues: CASSSPAKHGGDEQYF. CDR3 DNA: TGTGCCAGCAGTTCCCCAGCCAAGCATGGGGGCGACGAGCAGTACTTC. The chain employs TRBV28 and TRBJ2-7; D perhaps matches TRBD1 (6 bases). The CDR3 covers 16 residues. V lost 4 bases to trimming and J lost 5 bases, with 21 bases between them. Germline V gene data show CDR1 as MDHEN and CDR2 as SYDVKM.